This T cell receptor (beta chain) appears in the sequencing data of a study of graft-versus-host responses after intestinal transplantation. Overall study context: Isolated intestinal, liver-intestinal, or multivisceral transplants had been given to the recipients.

Overall study results and limits: Recipient marrow contained GvH clones, some of which appeared first in ileum or blood. Subjects displaying graft-donor T cell macrochimerism possessed elevated graft-versus-host to host-versus-graft clonal ratios inside allografts.

Libraries were prepared by immunoSEQ multiplex PCR; TCRdb keeps only in-frame clonotypes and omits some of them. The sample comprises some 90,000 clones, about 93% of which are singletons, and 6% rests with the top ten. CDR1 is MNHEY, CDR2 SMNVEV, per germline (reference sequence). The J segment lost 6 bases and the V segment lost 4 bases, leaving 4 bases of the junction unmatched. The CDR3 length is 13 residues. About this clone itself: Antigen unknown.

This clonotype was obtained from a human donor who received an intestinal transplant. This rearrangement joins TRBV27 to TRBJ2-5; TRBD2 agrees at 8 bases. The material was unstimulated CD8+ T cells sorted from spleen or lymph node cells, obtained before intestinal transplant. The CDR3, as DNA: TGTGCCAGCAGTTACGGGGGGGTAAAGACCCAGTACTTC. Protein sequence: CASSYGGVKTQYF.